Listed below are T cell receptor beta chains from one sample, sequenced in a study of blood T cell repertoires in COVID-19. TCRdb's table, derived via immunoSEQ multiplex PCR, lists solely in-frame clones and lacks some. The sample shows roughly 100,000 clones, 70% to 85% of them seen only once. Source material: peripheral blood. The receptors were sampled from a woman older than 75 with active or convalescent COVID-19. Both conserved end residues are part of each CDR3. Fields, in order: D gene, V gene, CDR3 length, clone size, J gene, CDR3 protein, CDR3 DNA. A D gene is named only where the DNA matches it firmly. Rows may omit the clone size; those that give it use once, few, many or a size class.

d_call: .
v_call: TRBV18
cdr3_length: 13
clone_size: .
j_call: TRBJ2-7
cdr3_aa: CASSPKQAYEQYF
cdr3_nt: TGTGCCAGCTCACCTAAACAGGCCTACGAGCAGTACTTC

d_call: TRBD2
v_call: TRBV11-2
cdr3_length: 16
clone_size: .
j_call: TRBJ2-2
cdr3_aa: CASSRRSGGNTGELFF
cdr3_nt: TGTGCCAGCAGTCGTCGTAGCGGGGGGAACACCGGGGAGCTGTTTTTT

d_call: .
v_call: TRBV19
cdr3_length: 14
clone_size: .
j_call: TRBJ2-7
cdr3_aa: CASRSRDSSYEQYF
cdr3_nt: TGTGCCAGTAGATCCCGGGACTCCTCCTACGAGCAGTACTTC

d_call: .
v_call: TRBV5-5
cdr3_length: 12
clone_size: .
j_call: TRBJ2-3
cdr3_aa: CASTINRDTQYF
cdr3_nt: TGTGCCAGCACCATCAACAGGGATACGCAGTATTTT

d_call: .
v_call: TRBV30
cdr3_length: 15
clone_size: few
j_call: TRBJ2-1
cdr3_aa: CAWSRRGRGHNEQFF
cdr3_nt: TGTGCCTGGAGTCGAAGGGGGAGGGGACACAATGAGCAGTTCTTC

d_call: .
v_call: TRBV20-1
cdr3_length: 11
clone_size: few
j_call: TRBJ2-3
cdr3_aa: CSASRRGTQYF
cdr3_nt: TGCAGTGCTAGTCGCAGGGGTACGCAGTATTTT

d_call: .
v_call: TRBV28
cdr3_length: 14
clone_size: .
j_call: TRBJ2-7
cdr3_aa: CASSVSRFSYEQYF
cdr3_nt: TGTGCCAGCAGTGTGAGTCGATTCTCCTACGAGCAGTACTTC

d_call: TRBD2
v_call: TRBV5-6
cdr3_length: 17
clone_size: .
j_call: TRBJ2-3
cdr3_aa: CASSRRASGRAKDTQYF
cdr3_nt: TGTGCCAGCAGCCGGAGGGCTAGCGGGAGGGCAAAAGATACGCAGTATTTT

d_call: .
v_call: TRBV19
cdr3_length: 17
clone_size: few
j_call: TRBJ2-6
cdr3_aa: CASSIAQSGSGANVLTF
cdr3_nt: TGTGCCAGTAGTATAGCACAATCAGGGTCAGGGGCCAACGTCCTGACTTTC

d_call: TRBD2
v_call: TRBV5-1
cdr3_length: 18
clone_size: .
j_call: TRBJ2-7
cdr3_aa: CASSERGNLRLAGYEQYF
cdr3_nt: TGCGCCAGCAGCGAACGAGGAAATCTAAGACTAGCAGGTTACGAGCAGTACTTC

d_call: .
v_call: TRBV5-1
cdr3_length: 14
clone_size: .
j_call: TRBJ1-4
cdr3_aa: CASSLWAPDEKLFF
cdr3_nt: TGCGCCAGCAGCTTGTGGGCTCCGGATGAAAAACTGTTTTTT

d_call: TRBD1
v_call: TRBV2
cdr3_length: 14
clone_size: .
j_call: TRBJ1-1
cdr3_aa: CASIGTESDTEAFF
cdr3_nt: TGTGCCAGCATCGGGACAGAATCGGACACTGAAGCTTTCTTT

d_call: TRBD2
v_call: TRBV7-9
cdr3_length: 15
clone_size: .
j_call: TRBJ2-2
cdr3_aa: CASSLGAGGAGELFF
cdr3_nt: TGTGCCAGCAGCTTGGGAGCGGGAGGTGCCGGGGAGCTGTTTTTT

d_call: .
v_call: TRBV27
cdr3_length: 15
clone_size: .
j_call: TRBJ2-1
cdr3_aa: CASRLGRGNYNEQFF
cdr3_nt: TGTGCCAGCAGGCTAGGGAGGGGGAACTACAATGAGCAGTTCTTC

d_call: TRBD2
v_call: TRBV7-8
cdr3_length: 14
clone_size: .
j_call: TRBJ2-1
cdr3_aa: CASRLGGSGEEQFF
cdr3_nt: TGTGCCAGCAGATTAGGCGGGAGCGGTGAGGAGCAGTTCTTC

d_call: TRBD1
v_call: TRBV19
cdr3_length: 14
clone_size: .
j_call: TRBJ2-2
cdr3_aa: CASRGTGIAGELFF
cdr3_nt: TGTGCCAGTAGGGGGACAGGGATCGCCGGGGAGCTGTTTTTT

d_call: .
v_call: TRBV10-3
cdr3_length: 13
clone_size: .
j_call: TRBJ1-1
cdr3_aa: CAISTQGNTEAFF
cdr3_nt: TGTGCCATCAGTACACAGGGGAACACTGAAGCTTTCTTT

d_call: .
v_call: TRBV19
cdr3_length: 13
clone_size: once
j_call: TRBJ1-5
cdr3_aa: CASSLSNYQPQHF
cdr3_nt: TGTGCCAGTAGTTTGTCCAATTATCAGCCCCAGCATTTT

d_call: .
v_call: TRBV4-1
cdr3_length: 14
clone_size: .
j_call: TRBJ2-1
cdr3_aa: CASSQEPRGNEQFF
cdr3_nt: TGCGCCAGCAGCCAGGAACCCAGGGGAAATGAGCAGTTCTTC

d_call: TRBD1
v_call: TRBV19
cdr3_length: 13
clone_size: .
j_call: TRBJ1-1
cdr3_aa: CASTPTGFTEAFF
cdr3_nt: TGTGCCAGTACCCCGACAGGGTTCACTGAAGCTTTCTTT

d_call: TRBD2
v_call: TRBV7-8
cdr3_length: 15
clone_size: .
j_call: TRBJ2-3
cdr3_aa: CASSPGLAGLYTQYF
cdr3_nt: TGTGCCAGCAGCCCCGGACTAGCGGGTCTTTATACGCAGTATTTT

d_call: .
v_call: TRBV19
cdr3_length: 15
clone_size: .
j_call: TRBJ1-3
cdr3_aa: CASSIARDSGNTIYF
cdr3_nt: TGTGCCAGTAGTATAGCCCGGGATTCTGGAAACACCATATATTTT

d_call: .
v_call: TRBV6-6
cdr3_length: 13
clone_size: .
j_call: TRBJ1-2
cdr3_aa: CASNKQGRDGYTF
cdr3_nt: TGTGCCAGCAACAAGCAGGGCCGCGATGGCTACACCTTC

d_call: TRBD1
v_call: TRBV14
cdr3_length: 14
clone_size: many
j_call: TRBJ2-1
cdr3_aa: CASSQGQGFVEQFF
cdr3_nt: TGTGCCAGCAGCCAGGGACAGGGGTTTGTTGAGCAGTTCTTC

d_call: .
v_call: TRBV6-4
cdr3_length: 16
clone_size: once
j_call: TRBJ2-1
cdr3_aa: CASSRLAGPSYNEQFF
cdr3_nt: TGTGCCAGCAGTCGATTGGCGGGACCCTCCTACAATGAGCAGTTCTTC

d_call: .
v_call: TRBV2
cdr3_length: 13
clone_size: .
j_call: TRBJ1-5
cdr3_aa: CASSQGINQPQHF
cdr3_nt: TGTGCCAGCAGTCAGGGGATCAATCAGCCCCAGCATTTT

d_call: .
v_call: TRBV10-3
cdr3_length: 15
clone_size: .
j_call: TRBJ2-7
cdr3_aa: CAISESSDPSYEQYF
cdr3_nt: TGTGCCATCAGTGAGTCGAGCGATCCCTCCTACGAGCAGTACTTC

d_call: .
v_call: TRBV7-3
cdr3_length: 15
clone_size: .
j_call: TRBJ2-1
cdr3_aa: CASSLLSDSYNEQFF
cdr3_nt: TGTGCCAGCAGCTTGCTTAGCGACTCCTACAATGAGCAGTTCTTC

d_call: .
v_call: TRBV28
cdr3_length: 13
clone_size: .
j_call: TRBJ2-7
cdr3_aa: CATLSSRGWEQYF
cdr3_nt: TGTGCCACACTCAGCAGTAGAGGATGGGAGCAGTACTTC